This entry lists 22 T cell receptor beta chains sequenced from one sample in a study of CD4 T cells in relation to SARS-CoV-2 and coronaviruses. CD4+ T cells from unexposed donors were obtained before the COVID-19 pandemic (2011-2018). Sequencing used immunoSEQ multiplex PCR; TCRdb keeps in-frame clones, though not all of them. Seen here are around 56,000 clones, roughly 85% observed once, and the top ten hold approximately 1.4%. Sequenced sample: memory CD4+ T cells from PBMCs. Receptors originate from a human donor in good health.

This clone was observed a single time. V and J are TRBV5-6 and TRBJ2-3; the match to TRBD2 covers 9 bases. This CDR3 region has 16 residues. Looked up from germline, CDR1 is SGHDT and CDR2 is YYEEEE. The junction had 16 bases not matched to a gene; V was cut back by 8 bases and J by 6 bases. The CDR3: CASKRMRREGLDTQYF. The CDR3 nucleotides are TGTGCCAGTAAACGAATGCGGCGGGAGGGCCTCGATACGCAGTATTTT.

The CDR3 DNA reads TGTGCCAGCAGTTTAAAACAGGGGGCCGCAGATACGCAGTATTTT. Its translation is CASSLKQGAADTQYF. The chain employs TRBV27 and TRBJ2-3; TRBD1 aligns across 9 bases. CDR1 MNHEY and CDR2 SMNVEV come from the germline V gene (reference sequence). Trimming took 2 bases from V and 4 from J; bases not matched to a gene: 4. The CDR3 spans 15 residues.

The CDR3 sequence is CASSLYRGPGTEAFF. The DNA of the CDR3 is TGTGCCAGCAGTTTGTACAGGGGGCCGGGGACTGAAGCTTTCTTT. The J gene is TRBJ1-1, the V gene TRBV28; 9 bases line up with TRBD1. Germline lookup yields CDR1 MDHEN and CDR2 SYDVKM. V trimming: 3 bases; J trimming: 5 bases; junction bases outside the gene matches: 7. The CDR3 consists of 15 residues.

This clone was counted a few times. J is TRBJ2-1 and V is TRBV5-8, with 10 bases identical to TRBD2. This CDR3 contains 16 residues. The ends lost 4 bases at V and 5 bases at J; junction bases unmatched: 9. The germline CDR1 and CDR2 sequences are SGHTS and YDEGEE. The CDR3 reads CASSQETGLANNEQFF. The CDR3 coding sequence is TGTGCCAGCAGCCAGGAAACGGGACTAGCGAACAATGAGCAGTTCTTC.

This chain links TRBV9 with TRBJ2-7; 10 bases fit TRBD1. The CDR3 loop spans 13 amino acids. The junction had 1 base not matched to a gene; V was cut back by 0 bases and J by 7 bases. Per germline, CDR1 SGDLS and CDR2 YYNGEE. CDR3 nucleotides: TGTGCCAGCAGCGTAGCGGACAGGGGGGAGCAGTACTTC. Its translation is CASSVADRGEQYF.

The chain couples TRBV5-1 to TRBJ2-7, with TRBD1 matching 9 bases. The V and J ends lost 4 bases and 2 bases, in that order; junction bases with no gene match: 4. Germline CDR1 reads SGHRS; CDR2 reads YFSETQ. The CDR3 has 14 residues. Here the CDR3 reads CASSRDRDTYEQYF. The DNA of the CDR3 is TGCGCCAGCAGCAGGGACAGGGATACCTACGAGCAGTACTTC.

The CDR3 here is CAWKGQGIQPQHF. CDR3 coding DNA: TGTGCCTGGAAAGGACAGGGGATTCAGCCCCAGCATTTT. This chain connects TRBV30 to TRBJ1-5; TRBD1 aligns across 9 bases. This CDR3 has 13 amino acids. Germline assignment: CDR1 GTSNPN and CDR2 SVGIG (reference sequence). The junction had 4 bases not matched to a gene; V was cut back by 4 bases and J by 6 bases.

The chain carries TRBV5-1 and TRBJ2-7, with unresolved D. V lost 0 bases and J lost 5, with 12 bases in between. Germline CDR1 and CDR2: SGHRS and YFSETQ. The CDR3 is 14 amino acids. The CDR3 is CASSLDEGYDEQYF. CDR3 DNA: TGCGCCAGCAGCTTGGATGAAGGGTATGACGAGCAGTACTTC.

This chain connects TRBV6-1 to TRBJ1-5; no clear D. The CDR3 sequence is 13 residues long. Germline V gives CDR1 MNHNS, CDR2 SASEGT. V was cut by 1 base and J by 15 bases, with 16 bases left in between. In DNA, the CDR3 is TGTGCCAGCAGTGAAGAGAGAGGGTACGCAAGGCATTTT. As protein: CASSEERGYARHF.

V usage is TRBV2 and J usage is TRBJ2-5; a weak D match, TRBD1 (6 bases). V was clipped by 4 bases and J by 4 bases, with 10 bases between them. The CDR3 has 13 residues. CDR1 and CDR2 from the germline V gene are SNHLY and FYNNEI. The CDR3 sequence: CASSGGRGETQYF. The CDR3 DNA reads as TGTGCCAGCAGTGGGGGGCGCGGAGAGACCCAGTACTTC.

The rearrangement links TRBV3-1 (or the pseudogene TRBV3-2) to TRBJ2-7; 11 bases fit TRBD2. From germline, CDR1 is LGHDT and CDR2 YNNKEL (reference sequence). The ends lost 5 bases at V and 6 bases at J; junction bases unmatched: 6. The CDR3 has 14 amino acids. CDR3 sequence (DNA): TGTGCCAGCAGCACCTCTAGCGGGAGGAGCGAGCAGTACTTC. It yields the protein CASSTSSGRSEQYF.

The CDR3 protein is CASSSKTGTDIQYF. CDR3 coding DNA: TGCGCCAGCAGCTCGAAGACAGGGACAGACATTCAGTACTTC. The chain carries TRBV5-1 and TRBJ2-4; TRBD1 matches at 7 bases. The germline V gene has CDR1 SGHRS and CDR2 YFSETQ. J lost 8 bases, V lost 3 bases, and 8 bases had no gene match. This CDR3 contains 14 residues.

The rearrangement uses TRBV18 and TRBJ2-7; D remains unclear. The CDR3 runs 17 residues. V lost 0 bases and J lost 3, with 18 bases in between. The germline gives CDR1 KGHSH, CDR2 LQKENI. The CDR3 reads CASSPPIGAQGRYEQYF. CDR3 DNA: TGTGCCAGCTCACCACCGATTGGTGCGCAAGGTCGCTACGAGCAGTACTTC.

The chain employs TRBV30 and TRBJ1-1, with D possibly TRBD1 on 6 matching bases. CDR3 length: 13 amino acids. With 0 bases removed from V and 1 base from J, the gap between germline ends came to 6 bases. Germline assignment: CDR1 GTSNPN and CDR2 SVGIG (reference sequence). The CDR3 DNA follows: TGTGCCTGGAGTGTACAGGGGAACACTGAAGCTTTCTTT. It specifies CAWSVQGNTEAFF.

This sequence joins TRBV20-1 and TRBJ2-1; 9 bases line up with TRBD2. V dropped 3 bases and J dropped 6; count of bases not matched to a gene: 6. The CDR3 is 14 residues long. CDR1 and CDR2 (germline): DFQATT, SNEGSKA (reference sequence). The CDR3 loop reads CSASGGRAFNEQFF. CDR3 bases: TGCAGTGCTAGTGGCGGGAGGGCCTTCAATGAGCAGTTCTTC.

This clone was seen a handful of times. V is TRBV11-2 and J is TRBJ2-7; unclear D gene. The CDR3 contains 11 residues. The V end was cut by 9 bases, the J end by 4 bases, with 10 bases between. CDR1 and CDR2 from the germline V gene are SGHAT and FQNNGV. DNA of the CDR3: TGTGCCAGGAGGCTTACTTACGAGCAGTACTTC. Residues: CARRLTYEQYF.

J is TRBJ1-5 and V is TRBV5-6; tentatively, D is TRBD1 (5 bases). Trimming shortened V by 3 bases and J by 3 bases, and 19 bases separated the two germline ends. The CDR3 has 17 amino acids. Germline-derived CDR1 and CDR2 are SGHDT and YYEEEE. CDR3 nucleotide sequence: TGTGCCAGCAGCTCGGGGGGGTCGTGGGGGAACAATCAGCCCCAGCATTTT. Protein sequence: CASSSGGSWGNNQPQHF.

This CDR3 is CASSPGTGGMHEQYF. For the CDR3, the DNA is TGTGCCAGCTCCCCCGGGACAGGGGGTATGCACGAGCAGTACTTC. This chain joins TRBV18 and TRBJ2-7; 11 bases are shared with TRBD1. The CDR3 has 15 amino acids. The ends lost 6 bases at V and 5 bases at J; junction bases unmatched: 9. Germline CDR1 and CDR2: KGHSH and LQKENI.

This clone turned up a few times. The genes are TRBV7-3 and TRBJ2-1; 7 positions agree with TRBD2. The V gene end was trimmed by 2 bases and the J gene end by 7 bases; junction bases not matched to a gene: 8. CDR3 length: 15 amino acids. Per the germline V gene, CDR1 is SGHTA and CDR2 is FQGTGA. The CDR3 nucleotides read TGTGCCAGCAGCTTACCCGGGAGGAGGGAGAATGAGCAGTTCTTC. Its protein product is CASSLPGRRENEQFF.

The V gene is TRBV6-2 or TRBV6-3, the J gene TRBJ2-1, with 9 bases that match TRBD1. The V gene's germline CDR1 is MNHEY and CDR2 SVGEGT. Unmatched junction bases numbered 4, after V lost 2 bases and J lost 8 bases. The CDR3 extends over 14 amino acids. CDR3 bases: TGTGCCAGCAGTTACCGGGACAGGGTTTATGAGCAGTTCTTC. It yields the protein CASSYRDRVYEQFF.

The chain carries TRBV14 and TRBJ2-1; 10 bases align to TRBD2. The CDR3 contains 16 residues. CDR1 and CDR2 from the germline V gene are SGHDN and FVKESK. With 4 bases clipped from V and 4 bases from J, the junction kept 7 bases outside the gene matches. CDR3 loop: CASSPSTSGPYNEQFF. DNA of the CDR3: TGTGCCAGCAGCCCTTCGACTAGCGGGCCTTACAATGAGCAGTTCTTC.

The chain uses TRBV9 and TRBJ2-1, with 11 bases lining up with TRBD2. This CDR3 has 14 residues. Germline V gene sequence: CDR1 SGDLS, CDR2 YYNGEE. V shed 4 bases, J shed 6 bases, and the junction held 3 bases outside the gene matches. The CDR3 DNA follows: TGTGCCAGCAGCCTTACTAGCGGGAGCAATGAGCAGTTCTTC. As protein: CASSLTSGSNEQFF. Complete variable domain (other parts from reference TRBV9 and TRBJ2-1): DSGVTQTPKHLITATGQRVTLRCSPRSGDLSVYWYQQSLDQGLQFLIQYYNGEERAKGNILERFSAQQFPDLHSELNLSSLELGDSALYFCASSLTSGSNEQFFGPGTRLTVL.